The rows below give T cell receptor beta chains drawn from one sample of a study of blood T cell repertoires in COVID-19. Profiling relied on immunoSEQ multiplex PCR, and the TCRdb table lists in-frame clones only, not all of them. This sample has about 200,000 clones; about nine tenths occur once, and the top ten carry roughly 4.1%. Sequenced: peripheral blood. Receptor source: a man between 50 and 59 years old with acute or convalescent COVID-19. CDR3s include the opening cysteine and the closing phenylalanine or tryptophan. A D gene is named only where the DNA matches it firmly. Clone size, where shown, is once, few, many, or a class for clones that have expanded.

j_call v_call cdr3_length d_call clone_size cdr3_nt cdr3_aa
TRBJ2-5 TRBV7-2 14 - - TGTGCCAGCAGCTTCAACCGGGGACAAGAGACCCAGTACTTC CASSFNRGQETQYF
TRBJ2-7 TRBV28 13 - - TGTGCCAGCAGTACTGGCGGCTCCTACGAGCAGTACTTC CASSTGGSYEQYF
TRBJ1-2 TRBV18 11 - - TGTGCCAGCTCCCCCTCAGGGGGCTACACCTTC CASSPSGGYTF
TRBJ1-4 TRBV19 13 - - TGTGCCAGTAGTATACGTCTAAATGAAAAACTGTTTTTT CASSIRLNEKLFF
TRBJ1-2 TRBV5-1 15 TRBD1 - TGCGCCAGCAGCCATGCATCCGGGACAGCGTATGGCTACACCTTC CASSHASGTAYGYTF
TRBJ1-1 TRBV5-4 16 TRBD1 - TGTGCCAGCAGCTTGGCTTTAGGACAGGGGGCAATAGGTGCTTTCTTT CASSLALGQGAIGAFF
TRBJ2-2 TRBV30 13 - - TGTGCCTGGAGAAGGGGGAACACCGGGGAGCTGTTTTTT CAWRRGNTGELFF
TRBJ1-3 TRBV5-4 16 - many TGTGCCAGCAGCTTGGCCCCGGGGAGCTCTGGAAACACCATATATTTT CASSLAPGSSGNTIYF
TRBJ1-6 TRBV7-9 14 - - TGTGCCAGCCCGCGGCAGGGGATGGATTCACCCCTCCACTTT CASPRQGMDSPLHF
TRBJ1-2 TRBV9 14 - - TGTGCCAGCAGTTCAACAGGGCATAACTATGGCTACACCTTC CASSSTGHNYGYTF
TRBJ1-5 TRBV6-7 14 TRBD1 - TGTGCCAGCCGGGACAGGGGCGGCCGACAGCCCCAGCATTTT CASRDRGGRQPQHF
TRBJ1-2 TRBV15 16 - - TGTGCCACCAGCAGTTATAGTAGGGGCAGGGAATATGGCTACACCTTC CATSSYSRGREYGYTF
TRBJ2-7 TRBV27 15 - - TGTGCCAGCAGTTTATCGAACCAGGGGCGCTACGAGCAGTACTTC CASSLSNQGRYEQYF
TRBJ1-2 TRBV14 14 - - TGTGCCAGCAGCCCTCGGACTCGGGGGAGTGGCTACACCTTC CASSPRTRGSGYTF
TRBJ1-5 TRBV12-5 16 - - TGTGCTAGTGGTTTGGGCCTCCCAACGGGGGGTCAGCCCCAGCATTTT CASGLGLPTGGQPQHF
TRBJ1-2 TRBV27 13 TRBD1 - TGTGCCAGCAGTATGGGACAGAACTATGGCTACACCTTC CASSMGQNYGYTF
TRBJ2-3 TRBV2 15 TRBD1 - TGTGCCAGCAGCCCCGGGACAGGGAGCACAGATACGCAGTATTTT CASSPGTGSTDTQYF
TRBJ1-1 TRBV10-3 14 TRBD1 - TGTGCCATCAGTTCACAGGGGGCATCCACTGAAGCTTTCTTT CAISSQGASTEAFF
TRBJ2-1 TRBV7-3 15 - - TGTGCCAGCAGCTTAAATCTTCAGCGTGGGAATGAGCAGTTCTTC CASSLNLQRGNEQFF
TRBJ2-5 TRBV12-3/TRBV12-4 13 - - TGTGCCACCCGGAGGGGGCCCCAAGAGACCCAGTACTTC CATRRGPQETQYF
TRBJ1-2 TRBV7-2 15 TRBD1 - TGTGCCAGCAGCCCACACGGGACAGCTGGCTATGGCTACACCTTC CASSPHGTAGYGYTF
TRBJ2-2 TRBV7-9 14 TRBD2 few TGTGCCAGCCTTGGACTAGCATACACCGGGGAGCTGTTTTTT CASLGLAYTGELFF
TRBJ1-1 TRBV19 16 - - TGTGCCAGTAGTCCTCCGGGGGTAGGGCGGAACACTGAAGCTTTCTTT CASSPPGVGRNTEAFF
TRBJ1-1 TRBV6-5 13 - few TGTGCCAGCAGACTGTCACAGGGACGGGCAGCTTTCTTT CASRLSQGRAAFF
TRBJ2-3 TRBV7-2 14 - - TGTGCCAGCAGCTTAGGGGGGCCCACAGATACGCAGTATTTT CASSLGGPTDTQYF
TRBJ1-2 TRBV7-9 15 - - TGTGCCAGCAGCTTAGGGAGTCACCAAAACTATGGCTACACCTTC CASSLGSHQNYGYTF
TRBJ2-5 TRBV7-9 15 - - TGTGCCAGCAGCCAAAATACTAGCTTCCAAGAGACCCAGTACTTC CASSQNTSFQETQYF
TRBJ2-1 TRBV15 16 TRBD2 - TGTGCCACCAGCAGGGGGATAGCGGGGGGGAGCAATGAGCAGTTCTTC CATSRGIAGGSNEQFF
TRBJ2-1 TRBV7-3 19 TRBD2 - TGTGCCAGCAGCTTATGGGGGACTAGCGGGGGCGGATCCTACAATGAGCAGTTCTTC CASSLWGTSGGGSYNEQFF
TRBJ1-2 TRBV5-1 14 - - TGCGCCAGCAGCTTGGGACGGAGCCCCTATGGCTACACCTTC CASSLGRSPYGYTF
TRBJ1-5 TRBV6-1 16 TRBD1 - TGTGCCAGCAGTGAATTAGGGACAGGGTCCAATCAGCCCCAGCATTTT CASSELGTGSNQPQHF
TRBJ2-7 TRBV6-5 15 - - TGTGCCAGCAGTTACGACAGGTTCGTAAACTACGAGCAGTACTTC CASSYDRFVNYEQYF
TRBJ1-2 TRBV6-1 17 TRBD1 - TGTGCCAGCAGTGAAGTCCCGGGACAGGGGAGGTTGTATGGCTACACCTTC CASSEVPGQGRLYGYTF
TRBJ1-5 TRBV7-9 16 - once TGTGCCAGCAGCTTTTCGGGGGGTAGGTGGAATCAGCCCCAGCATTTT CASSFSGGRWNQPQHF
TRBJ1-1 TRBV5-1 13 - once TGCGCCAGCAGCTCTACACCCCCAGGGGAAGCTTTCTTT CASSSTPPGEAFF
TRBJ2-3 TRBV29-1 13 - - TGCAGCGTTGAAGGCGGACTCACAGATACGCAGTATTTT CSVEGGLTDTQYF
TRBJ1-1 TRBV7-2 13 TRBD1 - TGTGCCAGCAGCTCCCGACAGGGCGTTGAAGCTTTCTTT CASSSRQGVEAFF